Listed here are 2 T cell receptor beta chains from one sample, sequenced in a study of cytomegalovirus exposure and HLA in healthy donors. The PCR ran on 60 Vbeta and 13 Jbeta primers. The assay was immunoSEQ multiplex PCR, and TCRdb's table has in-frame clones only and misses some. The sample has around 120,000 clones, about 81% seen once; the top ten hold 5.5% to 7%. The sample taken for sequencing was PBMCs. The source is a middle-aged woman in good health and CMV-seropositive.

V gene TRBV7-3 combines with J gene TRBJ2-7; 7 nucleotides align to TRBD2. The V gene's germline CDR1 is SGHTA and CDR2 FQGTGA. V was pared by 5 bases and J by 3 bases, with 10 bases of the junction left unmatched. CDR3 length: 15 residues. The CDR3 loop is CASSVDSGGLYEQYF. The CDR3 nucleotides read TGTGCCAGCAGCGTCGACTCGGGGGGTCTCTACGAGCAGTACTTC.

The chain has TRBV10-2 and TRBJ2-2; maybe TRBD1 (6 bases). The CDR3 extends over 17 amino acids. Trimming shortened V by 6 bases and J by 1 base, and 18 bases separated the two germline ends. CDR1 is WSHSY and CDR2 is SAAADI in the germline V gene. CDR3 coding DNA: TGCGCCAGCAGCCGGGGACCGCTAGGGGGGAACACCGGGGAGCTGTTTTTT. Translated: CASSRGPLGGNTGELFF.